The present T cell receptor beta chain was sequenced within a study of T-cell reconstitution after alpha-beta-depleted transplantation in children. Using unique molecular identifiers, the investigators prepared the TCRbeta library. TCRdb re-analysed the PCR reads in MiXCR, keeping a single row per CDR3 protein. Counted here are more than 450,000 distinct CDR3 sequences, approximately 20% occurring once; the ten biggest clones make up around 3.3%. This clonotype appeared a few times. Germline assignment: CDR1 SNHLY and CDR2 FYNNEI. V trimming: 11 bases; J trimming: 7 bases; junction bases outside the gene matches: 10. This CDR3 is built from 12 residues.

The specimen was PBMCs from the stem cell graft donor, collected from the stem cell graft. The TCR comes from a human donor who donated a stem cell graft to a child with acute lymphoblastic leukemia. J is TRBJ2-7 and V is TRBV2; 8 bases are a match to TRBD1. CDR3 coding DNA: TGTGCCGACAGGGGCCCGGGCGGGGAGCAGTACTTC. Its protein is CADRGPGGEQYF.